The 17 T cell receptor beta chains given below trace back to one sample, sequenced in a study of quantifying T cell responses using KT2 cells. The wider study: RNA was reverse transcribed with TCR alpha and beta constant-region primers.

Each cDNA got a UMI-containing oligo ligated at its 3' end. The first PCR ran roughly 4 cycles with an equimolar RC1.1 and RC1.2 beta primer mix. MiXCR was run by TCRdb on the UMI-ligation and nested PCR reads, yielding one entry per CDR3 protein. The sample includes about 30,000 distinct CDR3 sequences, less than 7.5% of them seen just once. Sequences were obtained from PBMCs spiked with cells of the T cell clone KT2. The receptors here all came from a human donor.

This clonotype was observed a single time. The chain uses TRBV10-3 and TRBJ2-7, with a weak D call TRBD1 (6 bases). The germline CDR1 and CDR2 sequences are ENHRY and SYGVKD. V was shortened by 0 bases and J by 6 bases, with 15 bases between the two germline ends. CDR3 length equals 15 residues. The DNA for the CDR3 is TGTGCCATCAGTGAGTCGAAACAGGGCATGGGCGAGCAGTACTTC. Amino acid sequence: CAISESKQGMGEQYF.

This clonotype was seen ten or more times. CDR3 in amino acids: CAWRDQGISAEAFF. CDR3 in DNA: TGTGCCTGGAGAGATCAGGGGATTAGCGCTGAAGCTTTCTTT. The genes are TRBV30 and TRBJ1-1; a weak D match, TRBD1 (6 bases). V was cut by 3 bases and J by 6 bases, with 17 bases left in between. From germline, CDR1 is GTSNPN and CDR2 SVGIG (reference sequence). The length of the CDR3 is 14 residues. Using reference TRBV30 and TRBJ1-1 for the parts outside the CDR3, the full variable domain is SQTIHQWPATLVQPVGSPLSLECTVEGTSNPNLYWYRQAAGRGLQLLFYSVGIGQISSEVPQNLSASRPQDRQFILSSKKLLLSDSGFYLCAWRDQGISAEAFFGQGTRLTVV.

The chain joins TRBV12-3 or TRBV12-4 to TRBJ1-5; D perhaps matches TRBD1 (5 bases). Trimming shortened V by 6 bases and J by 7 bases, and 22 bases separated the two germline ends. The CDR3 has 16 residues. The CDR3 sequence is CASSPRGRGMRQPQHF. CDR3 DNA sequence: TGTGCCAGCAGCCCCCGGGGTCGGGGGATGAGGCAGCCCCAGCATTTT.

This clonotype was detected many times. The V and J genes are TRBV5-1 and TRBJ2-1, with a possible D match to TRBD1 (5 bases). Germline assignment: CDR1 SGHRS and CDR2 YFSETQ. V dropped 0 bases and J dropped 4 bases, with 11 bases sitting between them. CDR3 length: 15 residues. CDR3 bases: TGCGCCAGCAGCTTGGTGGGGCCTACTTACAATGAGCAGTTCTTC. Protein: CASSLVGPTYNEQFF.

At least ten counts were recorded for this clonotype. This chain uses TRBV11-2 with TRBJ1-6; 9 nucleotides align to TRBD1. The CDR3 has 15 amino acids. Trimming removed 4 bases from V and 10 bases from J; junction bases left unmatched: 8. Germline V CDR1 and CDR2: SGHAT, FQNNGV. The CDR3 region has the DNA TGTGCCAGCAGCTCAGGGACAGGGTTTAGGTCACCCCTCCACTTT. It encodes CASSSGTGFRSPLHF.

This clonotype came up a few times. The rearrangement joins TRBV12-5 to TRBJ2-1; no firm D call. This CDR3 has 14 amino acids. V gave up 3 bases and J gave up 0 bases, with 6 bases separating them. In germline, CDR1 is LGHNT, CDR2 FRNRAP. The CDR3 DNA follows: TGTGCTAGTGGTTTAATTAGCTCCTACAATGAGCAGTTCTTC. Protein: CASGLISSYNEQFF.

This clonotype was counted between two and nine times. This rearrangement joins TRBV20-1 to TRBJ1-5; no reliable D call. Trimming removed 5 bases at V and 4 bases at J, with 9 bases between. The germline V gene encodes CDR1 DFQATT and CDR2 SNEGSKA (reference sequence). The CDR3 sequence is 12 residues long. DNA of the CDR3: TGCAGTGCTGGTGCAACAAATCAGCCCCAGCATTTT. This encodes CSAGATNQPQHF.

This clonotype was counted many times. As DNA, the CDR3 is TGTGCCAGCAGTGCGAGGGTCGGTTTGAATTCACCCCTCCACTTT. Its protein product is CASSARVGLNSPLHF. The chain carries TRBV2 and TRBJ1-6; D gene unclear. The length of the CDR3 is 15 residues. Germline V gene sequence: CDR1 SNHLY, CDR2 FYNNEI. The V gene lost 4 bases and the J gene lost 7 bases, with 14 bases spanning the gap.

This clonotype has a count of ten or more. The chain carries TRBV4-1 and TRBJ2-5; D gene uncertain. This CDR3 is 16 amino acids long. Trimming took 0 bases from V and 0 from J, leaving 11 bases between them. Per germline, CDR1 MGHRA and CDR2 YSYEKL. The CDR3 bases are TGCGCCAGCAGCCAAGAGGCTACAGCGTACCAAGAGACCCAGTACTTC. It encodes CASSQEATAYQETQYF.

This clonotype has a handful of counts. This chain connects TRBV9 to TRBJ2-1; possible D gene TRBD1, 6 bases. The V end was cut by 2 bases, the J end by 7 bases, with 16 bases between. The CDR3 loop spans 15 amino acids. Germline V lookup: CDR1 SGDLS, CDR2 YYNGEE. Here the CDR3 DNA reads TGTGCCAGCAGCGTCATCGGCGTCACAGGGAATGAGCAGTTCTTC. It encodes CASSVIGVTGNEQFF. Supplemented by reference TRBV9 and TRBJ2-1, the full variable domain reads DSGVTQTPKHLITATGQRVTLRCSPRSGDLSVYWYQQSLDQGLQFLIQYYNGEERAKGNILERFSAQQFPDLHSELNLSSLELGDSALYFCASSVIGVTGNEQFFGPGTRLTVL.

The rearrangement uses TRBV20-1 and TRBJ2-3; D possibly corresponds to TRBD1 (5 bases). The germline V gene encodes CDR1 DFQATT and CDR2 SNEGSKA (reference sequence). The CDR3 totals 12 residues. V dropped 6 bases and J dropped 2 bases, with 9 bases sitting between them. The CDR3 reads CSAPRATDTQYF. CDR3 sequence (DNA): TGCAGTGCCCCCAGGGCCACAGATACGCAGTATTTT.

This clonotype was seen a few times. V usage is TRBV20-1 and J usage is TRBJ1-6; D remains unclear. The CDR3 is 19 residues long. Deletions cut 0 bases from V and 9 bases from J, with 27 bases between. The germline V gene encodes CDR1 DFQATT and CDR2 SNEGSKA (reference sequence). For the CDR3, the DNA is TGCAGTGCTAGAGATCTTGGGTCTGGATTCATTGGCCGCTTTTCACCCCTCCACTTT. Protein sequence: CSARDLGSGFIGRFSPLHF.

The chain recombines TRBV10-2 with TRBJ2-7, with 11 nucleotides matching TRBD1. CDR1 is WSHSY, CDR2 SAAADI, per germline. The CDR3 spans 14 residues. J was trimmed by 5 bases and V by 5 bases; bases with no gene match: 5. The CDR3 nucleotides read TGCGCCAGCAGTAGACGGACAGGGGGCGACGAGCAGTACTTC. Translation: CASSRRTGGDEQYF.

Ten or more counts support this clonotype. In DNA, the CDR3 is TGTGCCATCAGTGAGTCCCCTCCGGGCCCCGTAAGCGATGAGCAGTTCTTC. Amino acid sequence: CAISESPPGPVSDEQFF. V usage is TRBV10-3 and J usage is TRBJ2-1, with unresolved D. Per germline, CDR1 ENHRY and CDR2 SYGVKD. This CDR3 contains 17 residues. Trimming took off 0 bases at V and 8 bases at J, with 20 bases between the two ends.

This clonotype was counted only a few times. This rearrangement joins TRBV6-2 or TRBV6-3 to TRBJ2-2; 11 bases are a match to TRBD2. The CDR3 is 17 amino acids. J gave up 6 bases and V 6 bases, and 12 bases lay outside the gene matches. Germline V CDR1 and CDR2: MNHEY, SVGEGT. The CDR3 sequence is CASRTILAGGPAGELFF. The DNA for the CDR3 is TGTGCCAGCAGAACGATCTTAGCGGGAGGGCCGGCCGGGGAGCTGTTTTTT.

In its sample, this clonotype was seen many times. The gene calls are TRBV12-3 or TRBV12-4 and TRBJ1-2; TRBD1 might be the D (5 bases). CDR3 length: 13 amino acids. The ends were cut back, 5 bases at V and 8 bases at J, with 15 bases in the middle. The CDR3 protein is CASSLIQGHGYTF. The CDR3 DNA sequence: TGTGCCAGCAGTCTGATTCAGGGCCACGGCTACACCTTC.

V is TRBV20-1 and J is TRBJ2-7; tentatively, D is TRBD2 (6 bases). The CDR3 length is 13 residues. Germline lookup yields CDR1 DFQATT and CDR2 SNEGSKA (reference sequence). V was shortened by 6 bases and J by 4 bases, with 16 bases between the two germline ends. The CDR3 region is CSARTGGGYEQYF. The DNA for the CDR3 is TGCAGTGCCAGGACCGGGGGAGGTTACGAGCAGTACTTC.